The rows below give T cell receptor beta chains drawn from one sample of a study of T cell changes during pregnancy in multiple sclerosis. Generated by immunoSEQ multiplex PCR, the TCRdb table keeps only in-frame clones and is missing some. The sample lists 50,000 to 70,000 clones, 80% to 95% seen once, with more than 1.2% in the top ten. Here the sequenced sample was peripheral blood, taken in the second trimester of pregnancy. These receptors originate from a female donor with multiple sclerosis, enrolled in a pregnancy study. The CDR3 runs from the conserved cysteine through the conserved F or W. A D gene is named only where the DNA matches it firmly. Size is stated for part of the rows, as once, few or many counts, or as a class when the clone is expanded.

size,V,J,D,DNA,CDR3
.,TRBV27,TRBJ2-7,TRBD2,TGTGCCAGCAGTCCCGGACTAGCGGTTTACGAGCAGTACTTC,CASSPGLAVYEQYF
.,TRBV4-2,TRBJ1-5,.,TGTGCCAGCAGCCAAGAAGGGGCCTTGGGGAATCAGCCCCAGCATTTT,CASSQEGALGNQPQHF
.,TRBV6-5,TRBJ2-7,TRBD1,TGTGCCAGCAGCCCCAGGACAGGGAGCTCCTACGAGCAGTACTTC,CASSPRTGSSYEQYF
.,TRBV6-1,TRBJ2-3,TRBD2,TGTGCCTCGGGGGGGACAACCCCCAGCACAGATACGCAGTATTTT,CASGGTTPSTDTQYF
once,TRBV7-2,TRBJ2-5,.,TGTGCCAGCAGCCGTAGTATCTCGGAGACCCAGTACTTC,CASSRSISETQYF
.,TRBV28,TRBJ1-1,.,TGTGCCAGCAGTTCAGGACAGAGGGGTGAAGCTTTCTTT,CASSSGQRGEAFF
.,TRBV19,TRBJ1-2,.,TGTGCCAGTAGTATATATCAAACTTCGGGAGGCTACACCTTC,CASSIYQTSGGYTF
.,TRBV19,TRBJ1-5,TRBD1,TGTGCCAGTAGTGACAGGGGAGGCAATCAGCCCCAGCATTTT,CASSDRGGNQPQHF
.,TRBV15,TRBJ1-1,.,TGTGCCACCAGCAGAGGTTCAGGCGAGAACACTGAAGCTTTCTTT,CATSRGSGENTEAFF
.,TRBV9,TRBJ2-5,.,TGTGCCAGCAGCGCGAGGTTCCTTGCAGGGGAGACCCAGTACTTC,CASSARFLAGETQYF
.,TRBV10-1,TRBJ1-1,.,TGCGCCAGCAGAGCCAGGGAGAACACTGAAGCTTTCTTT,CASRARENTEAFF
once,TRBV2,TRBJ2-1,.,TGTGCCAGCAGCTTAGCGGAAAGCTCCTACAATGAGCAGTTCTTC,CASSLAESSYNEQFF
.,TRBV5-1,TRBJ2-7,TRBD1,TGCGCCAGCAGCCCTGGGACAGCCTCCTACGAGCAGTACTTC,CASSPGTASYEQYF
.,TRBV5-6,TRBJ2-2,.,TGTGCCAGCAGCCCCCGCGGAGGCGCGAACACCGGGGAGCTGTTTTTT,CASSPRGGANTGELFF
few,TRBV7-9,TRBJ2-1,TRBD2,TGTGCCAGCAGCACAACTAGCGGGAGGGCGAATGAGCAGTTCTTC,CASSTTSGRANEQFF
.,TRBV10-1,TRBJ2-7,TRBD1,TGCGCCAGCAGTGAAACTTGGTTGGGGACAGGAGGCTACGAGCAGTACTTC,CASSETWLGTGGYEQYF
.,TRBV7-2,TRBJ2-2,TRBD1,TGTGCCAGCAGCGCCCGGACAGGGGACACCGGGGAGCTGTTTTTT,CASSARTGDTGELFF
.,TRBV18,TRBJ1-6,TRBD1,TGTGCCAGCTCGACAGGGGAGAATTCACCCCTCCACTTT,CASSTGENSPLHF
.,TRBV4-1,TRBJ2-3,TRBD2,TGCGCCAGCAGCCAAGTGGGAACTAGCGGCACAGATACGCAGTATTTT,CASSQVGTSGTDTQYF
.,TRBV6-4,TRBJ2-1,TRBD2,TGTGCCAGCAGTGACTCACCTAGCGGTGAGAATGAGCAGTTCTTC,CASSDSPSGENEQFF
.,TRBV10-3,TRBJ2-2,TRBD1,TGTGCCATCAGTTTAGGGACAGGGGAAAGCGGGGAGCTGTTTTTT,CAISLGTGESGELFF
.,TRBV5-6,TRBJ2-2,.,TGTGCCAGCAGCTGGGACTTGGCCGGGGAGCTGTTTTTT,CASSWDLAGELFF
once,TRBV7-9,TRBJ2-3,TRBD2,TGTGCCAGCAGCCGGAGACTAGCGGGATTCACAGATACGCAGTATTTT,CASSRRLAGFTDTQYF
.,TRBV11-1,TRBJ2-1,TRBD1,TGTGCCAGCAGCTCTCCAGGGGGCGCGGGTAACAATGAGCAGTTCTTC,CASSSPGGAGNNEQFF
.,TRBV7-9,TRBJ1-1,.,TGTGCCAGCAGCACCCCAGGGTTGGGGAACACTGAAGCTTTCTTT,CASSTPGLGNTEAFF
.,TRBV30,TRBJ2-3,.,TGTGCCTGGACTAGCACAGATACGCAGTATTTT,CAWTSTDTQYF
.,TRBV5-5,TRBJ2-5,.,TGTGCCAGCAGTTTACAGGGACAAGAGACCCAGTACTTC,CASSLQGQETQYF
.,TRBV4-3,TRBJ2-7,TRBD1,TGCGCCAGCAGCCAAGATGGGACAGGCCTCTACGAGCAGTACTTC,CASSQDGTGLYEQYF
.,TRBV19,TRBJ1-2,.,TGTGCCAGTATATCCGGGGGGCAGGAAGCTAACTATGGCTACACCTTC,CASISGGQEANYGYTF
.,TRBV18,TRBJ2-5,TRBD2,TGTGCCAGCTCACCGCAAGCGGGACAAGAGACCCAGTACTTC,CASSPQAGQETQYF
.,TRBV5-6,TRBJ2-3,.,TGTGCCAGCAGCCTCGGTAGCACAGATACGCAGTATTTT,CASSLGSTDTQYF
.,TRBV19,TRBJ2-2,TRBD1,TGTGCCAGCCCCAGCAGGGGGACCGGGGAGCTGTTTTTT,CASPSRGTGELFF
once,TRBV4-3,TRBJ1-6,TRBD1,TGCGCCAGCAGCCAGGGACAGGACCTGAGCTCCTATAATTCACCCCTCCACTTT,CASSQGQDLSSYNSPLHF
.,TRBV25-1,TRBJ2-1,TRBD2,TGTGCCAGCCCTGCGACTAGCGGGTACAATGAGCAGTTCTTC,CASPATSGYNEQFF
.,TRBV7-9,TRBJ2-2,TRBD1,TGTGCCAGCAGCTCACAGGGGGCGGATACCGGGGAGCTGTTTTTT,CASSSQGADTGELFF
.,TRBV6-5,TRBJ1-1,.,TGTGCCAGCACTTCCGAAGACAGCATGAACACTGAAGCTTTCTTT,CASTSEDSMNTEAFF
.,TRBV30,TRBJ1-1,.,TGTGCCTGGGGGGGGGAAACAGAGAACACTGAAGCTTTCTTT,CAWGGETENTEAFF
.,TRBV5-1,TRBJ2-7,TRBD1,TGCGCCAGCAGAATCGGGGACAGAGACTACGAGCAGTACTTC,CASRIGDRDYEQYF
.,TRBV18,TRBJ1-1,.,TGTGCCAGCTCACCATCGCGGGTGGGCACTGAAGCTTTCTTT,CASSPSRVGTEAFF
.,TRBV5-6,TRBJ1-2,.,TGTGCCAGCAGTTCCGTGAGAAGGGGTTGGGGCTATGGCTACACCTTC,CASSSVRRGWGYGYTF
.,TRBV7-9,TRBJ2-5,.,TGTGCCAGCAGCTTCCTGACTGGAGAGGGGACCCAGTACTTC,CASSFLTGEGTQYF
.,TRBV30,TRBJ2-5,.,TGTGCCTGCAGGCGTCAGACCCAGTACTTC,CACRRQTQYF
.,TRBV5-1,TRBJ2-5,TRBD2,TGCGCCAGCAGCTCCCCCGAGCGGGGTGAAGAGACCCAGTACTTC,CASSSPERGEETQYF
once,TRBV6-5,TRBJ2-7,.,TGTGCCAGCAGTACGAGAGGCGAGCAGTACTTC,CASSTRGEQYF
.,TRBV6-5,TRBJ1-2,.,TGTGCCATCAGGGCGGGGAGAAACTATGGCTACACCTTC,CAIRAGRNYGYTF
.,TRBV18,TRBJ2-3,TRBD1,TGTGCCAGCTCACTGTTGGAGACAGGGGGCGCCGATACGCAGTATTTT,CASSLLETGGADTQYF
.,TRBV19,TRBJ2-5,.,TGTGCCAGTAGTACCCGGACAGAACACCAAGAGACCCAGTACTTC,CASSTRTEHQETQYF
.,TRBV10-3,TRBJ2-7,.,TGTGCCATCAGTGAGTCGATAGCACCTACCTACGAGCAGTACTTC,CAISESIAPTYEQYF
few,TRBV7-9,TRBJ1-1,.,TGTGCCAGCAGCTTAGCTAGATCCCAAGCTTTCTTT,CASSLARSQAFF
.,TRBV5-1,TRBJ2-3,TRBD1,TGCGCCAGCAGCGAGACAGGGGGTGAGGCAGATACGCAGTATTTT,CASSETGGEADTQYF
.,TRBV5-1,TRBJ2-4,.,TGCGCCAGCAGCTTGGGAAGCGGAGTAAACATTCAGTACTTC,CASSLGSGVNIQYF
.,TRBV28,TRBJ2-7,.,TGTGTCATACTAGCTGCTATTCCCTACGAGCAGTACTTC,CVILAAIPYEQYF
once,TRBV29-1,TRBJ2-3,.,TGCAGCGTTCAGGTTCGCACAGATACGCAGTATTTT,CSVQVRTDTQYF
.,TRBV7-2,TRBJ2-3,TRBD2,TGTGCCAGCAGCCCCGCTAGCGGGGAGAGCACAGATACGCAGTATTTT,CASSPASGESTDTQYF